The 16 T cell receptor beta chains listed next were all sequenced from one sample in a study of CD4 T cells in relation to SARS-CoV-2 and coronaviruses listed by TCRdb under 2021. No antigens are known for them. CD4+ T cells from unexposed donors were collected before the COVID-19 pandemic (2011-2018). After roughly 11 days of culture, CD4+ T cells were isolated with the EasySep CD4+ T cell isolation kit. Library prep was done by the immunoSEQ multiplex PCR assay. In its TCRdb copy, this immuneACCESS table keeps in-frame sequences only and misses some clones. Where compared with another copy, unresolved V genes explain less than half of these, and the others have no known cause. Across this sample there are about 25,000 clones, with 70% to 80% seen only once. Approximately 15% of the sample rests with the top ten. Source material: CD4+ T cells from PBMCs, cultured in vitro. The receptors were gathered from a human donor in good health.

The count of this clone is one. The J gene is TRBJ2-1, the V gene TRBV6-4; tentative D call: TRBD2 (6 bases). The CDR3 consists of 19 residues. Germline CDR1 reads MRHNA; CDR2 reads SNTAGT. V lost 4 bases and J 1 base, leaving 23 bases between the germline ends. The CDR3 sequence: CASSVSGLASTGSYNEQFF. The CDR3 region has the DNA TGTGCCAGCAGTGTAAGTGGGCTAGCGTCAACGGGGTCCTACAATGAGCAGTTCTTC.

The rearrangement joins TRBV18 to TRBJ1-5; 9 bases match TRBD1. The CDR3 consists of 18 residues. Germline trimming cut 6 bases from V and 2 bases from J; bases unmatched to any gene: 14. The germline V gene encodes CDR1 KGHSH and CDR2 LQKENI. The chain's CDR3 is CASSRSRDREGGNQPQHF. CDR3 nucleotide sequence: TGTGCCAGCTCCCGGTCACGGGACAGGGAGGGGGGCAATCAGCCCCAGCATTTT.

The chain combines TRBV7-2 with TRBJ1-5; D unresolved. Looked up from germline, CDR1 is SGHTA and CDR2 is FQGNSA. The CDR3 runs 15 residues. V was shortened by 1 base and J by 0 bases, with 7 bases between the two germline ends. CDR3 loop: CASSLGPLSNQPQHF. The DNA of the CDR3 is TGTGCCAGCAGCTTAGGCCCGCTTAGCAATCAGCCCCAGCATTTT.

In DNA form, the CDR3 reads TGTGCCAGTAGTATAGACGCAGCCCTGGGCTATGGCTACACCTTC. Translation: CASSIDAALGYGYTF. The chain joins TRBV19 to TRBJ1-2; D is unclear. Per germline, CDR1 LNHDA and CDR2 SQIVND (reference sequence). The CDR3 is 15 amino acids. Trimming took off 0 bases at V and 4 bases at J, with 12 bases between the two ends.

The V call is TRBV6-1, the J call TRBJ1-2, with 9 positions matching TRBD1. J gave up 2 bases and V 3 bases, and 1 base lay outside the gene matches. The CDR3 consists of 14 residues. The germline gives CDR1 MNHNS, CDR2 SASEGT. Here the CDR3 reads CASSDGQGNYGYTF. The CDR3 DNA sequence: TGTGCCAGCAGTGACGGACAGGGGAACTATGGCTACACCTTC.

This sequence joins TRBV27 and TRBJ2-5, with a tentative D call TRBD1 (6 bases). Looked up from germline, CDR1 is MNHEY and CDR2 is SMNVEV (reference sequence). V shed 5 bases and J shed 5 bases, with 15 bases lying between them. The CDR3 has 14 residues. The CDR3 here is CASSPNRDWETQYF. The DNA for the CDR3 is TGTGCCAGCAGTCCTAACAGGGATTGGGAGACCCAGTACTTC.

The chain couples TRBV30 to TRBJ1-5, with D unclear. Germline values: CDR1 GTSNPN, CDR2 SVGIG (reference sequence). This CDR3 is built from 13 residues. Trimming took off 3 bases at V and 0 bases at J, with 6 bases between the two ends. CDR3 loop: CAWRRDSNQPQHF. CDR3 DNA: TGTGCCTGGAGGCGGGATAGCAATCAGCCCCAGCATTTT.

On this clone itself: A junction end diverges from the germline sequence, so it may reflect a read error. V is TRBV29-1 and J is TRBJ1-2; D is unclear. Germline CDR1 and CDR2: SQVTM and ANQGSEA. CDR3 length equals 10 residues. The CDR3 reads CNVDFRGYTF. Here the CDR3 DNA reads TGCAACGTTGACTTCCGGGGCTACACCTTC.

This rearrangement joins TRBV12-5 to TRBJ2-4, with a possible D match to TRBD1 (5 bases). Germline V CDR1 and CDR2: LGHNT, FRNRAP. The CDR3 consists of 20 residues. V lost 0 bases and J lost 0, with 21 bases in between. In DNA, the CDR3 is TGTGCTAGTGGTTTGGTACCGGTCCTTGAACAGGCGCGAGCCAAAAACATTCAGTACTTC. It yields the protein CASGLVPVLEQARAKNIQYF.

The CDR3 DNA follows: TGTGCCAGCAGCGCGGGAGGGGTGAATGAAAAACTGTTTTTT. It encodes CASSAGGVNEKLFF. The rearrangement joins TRBV6-4 to TRBJ1-4; D is perhaps TRBD1 (5 bases). Per germline, CDR1 MRHNA and CDR2 SNTAGT. This CDR3 has 14 residues. V lost 6 bases to trimming and J lost 5 bases, with 13 bases between them.

CDR3 coding DNA: TGTGCCACCAGCAGAGTCCCGGGAGGGGGTGGCGGGGAGCTGTTTTTT. This codes for CATSRVPGGGGGELFF. This chain uses TRBV15 with TRBJ2-2; 8 bases align to TRBD2. Germline V CDR1 and CDR2: LNHNV, YYDKDF (reference sequence). V gave up 1 base and J gave up 7 bases; unmatched junction bases: 8. The CDR3 spans 16 residues.

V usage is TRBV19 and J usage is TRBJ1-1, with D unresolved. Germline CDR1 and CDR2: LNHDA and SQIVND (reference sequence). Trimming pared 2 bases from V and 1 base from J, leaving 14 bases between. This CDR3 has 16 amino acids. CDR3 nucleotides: TGTGCCAGTAGTATACTAGCAGAGGGAAGGAACACTGAAGCTTTCTTT. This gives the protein CASSILAEGRNTEAFF. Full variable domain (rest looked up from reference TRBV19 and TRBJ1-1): DGGITQSPKYLFRKEGQNVTLSCEQNLNHDAMYWYRQDPGQGLRLIYYSQIVNDFQKGDIAEGYSVSREKKESFPLTVTSAQKNPTAFYLCASSILAEGRNTEAFFGQGTRLTVV.

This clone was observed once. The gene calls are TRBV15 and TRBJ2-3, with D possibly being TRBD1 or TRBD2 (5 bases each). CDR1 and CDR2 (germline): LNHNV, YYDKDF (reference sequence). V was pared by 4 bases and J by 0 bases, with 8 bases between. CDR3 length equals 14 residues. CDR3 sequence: CATSKGRSTDTQYF. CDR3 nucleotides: TGTGCCACCAGCAAGGGACGTAGCACAGATACGCAGTATTTT.

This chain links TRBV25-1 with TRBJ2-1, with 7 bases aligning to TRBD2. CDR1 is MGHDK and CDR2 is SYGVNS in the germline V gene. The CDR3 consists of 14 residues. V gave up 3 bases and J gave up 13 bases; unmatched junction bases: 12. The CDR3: CASSDASGAQLQFF. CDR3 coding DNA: TGTGCCAGCAGTGATGCTAGCGGAGCCCAGTTACAGTTCTTC. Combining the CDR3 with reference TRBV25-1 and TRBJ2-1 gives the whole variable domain EADIYQTPRYLVIGTGKKITLECSQTMGHDKMYWYQQDPGMELHLIHYSYGVNSTEKGDLSSESTVSRIRTEHFPLTLESARPSHTSQYLCASSDASGAQLQFFGPGTRLTVL.

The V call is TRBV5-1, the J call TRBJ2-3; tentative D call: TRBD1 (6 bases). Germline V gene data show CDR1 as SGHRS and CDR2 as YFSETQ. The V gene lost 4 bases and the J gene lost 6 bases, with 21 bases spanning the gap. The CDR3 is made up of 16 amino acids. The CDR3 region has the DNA TGCGCCAGCAGCACAGGATCCGGGACAAGTGTCGATACGCAGTATTTT. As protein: CASSTGSGTSVDTQYF. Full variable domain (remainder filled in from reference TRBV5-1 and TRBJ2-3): KAGVTQTPRYLIKTRGQQVTLSCSPISGHRSVSWYQQTPGQGLQFLFEYFSETQRNKGNFPGRFSGRQFSNSRSEMNVSTLELGDSALYLCASSTGSGTSVDTQYFGPGTRLTVL.

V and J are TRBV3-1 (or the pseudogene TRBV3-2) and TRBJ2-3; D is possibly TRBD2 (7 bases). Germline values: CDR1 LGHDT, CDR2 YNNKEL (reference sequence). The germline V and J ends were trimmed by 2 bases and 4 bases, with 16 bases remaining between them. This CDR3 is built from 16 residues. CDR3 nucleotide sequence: TGTGCCAGCAGCCAAAACTTCGGGGGGCAGTCAGATACGCAGTATTTT. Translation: CASSQNFGGQSDTQYF.